This T cell receptor (beta chain) was profiled in a study of blood T cells in healthy people across ages. Study-wide results and limits: It was the long-lived donors that had more naive CD4+ cells and higher diversity than aged donors. The diversity estimates, figures obtained from one million T cells, were considered underestimates.

This clonotype showed up just a few times. Antigen specificity is unknown. For the second PCR, which ran for roughly 6 to 12 cycles, a sample-barcoded 5' primer and a J-beta primer mix were used. A single record per CDR3 protein comes from TCRdb applying MiXCR to the 5' RACE reads. Found here are some 760,000 distinct CDR3 sequences, roughly 25% of them singletons; the top ten hold under 10%. These sequences were also reported in another study, on T cells of mothers and their children. From that report: Slightly, though not significantly, more overlap was seen in related than in unrelated mother-child pairs.

The material sequenced was blood. This receptor was identified in a boy between 10 and 17 years old in good health.

CDR3: CSARPGFTDTQYF. The CDR3 DNA is TGCAGTGCTAGACCGGGATTCACAGATACGCAGTATTTT. The chain combines TRBV20-1 with TRBJ2-3, with D perhaps TRBD2 (5 bases). V was shortened by 2 bases and J by 2 bases, with 8 bases between the two germline ends. The CDR3 is made up of 13 amino acids. Germline V gene data show CDR1 as DFQATT and CDR2 as SNEGSKA (reference sequence).